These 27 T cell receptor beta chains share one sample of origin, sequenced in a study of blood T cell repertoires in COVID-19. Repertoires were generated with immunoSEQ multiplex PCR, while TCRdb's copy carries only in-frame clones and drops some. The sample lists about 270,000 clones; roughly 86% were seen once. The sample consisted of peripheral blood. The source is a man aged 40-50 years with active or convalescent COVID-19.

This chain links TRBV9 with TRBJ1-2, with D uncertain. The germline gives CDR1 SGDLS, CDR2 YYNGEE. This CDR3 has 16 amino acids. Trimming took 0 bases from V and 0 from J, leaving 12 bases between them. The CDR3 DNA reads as TGTGCCAGCAGCGTAGCCCTCGACGGGACTAACTATGGCTACACCTTC. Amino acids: CASSVALDGTNYGYTF.

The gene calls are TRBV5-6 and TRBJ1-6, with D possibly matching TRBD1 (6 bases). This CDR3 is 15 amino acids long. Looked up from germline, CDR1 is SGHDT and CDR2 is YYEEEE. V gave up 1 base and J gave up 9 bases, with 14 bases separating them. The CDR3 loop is CASSLLRGRGSPLHF. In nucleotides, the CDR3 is TGTGCCAGCAGCTTGCTCAGGGGAAGAGGTTCACCCCTCCACTTT.

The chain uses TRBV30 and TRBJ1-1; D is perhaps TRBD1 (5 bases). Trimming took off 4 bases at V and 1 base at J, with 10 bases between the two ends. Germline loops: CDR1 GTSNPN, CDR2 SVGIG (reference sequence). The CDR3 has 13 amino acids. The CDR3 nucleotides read TGTGCCTGGACGTGGGGCTCGAACACTGAAGCTTTCTTT. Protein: CAWTWGSNTEAFF.

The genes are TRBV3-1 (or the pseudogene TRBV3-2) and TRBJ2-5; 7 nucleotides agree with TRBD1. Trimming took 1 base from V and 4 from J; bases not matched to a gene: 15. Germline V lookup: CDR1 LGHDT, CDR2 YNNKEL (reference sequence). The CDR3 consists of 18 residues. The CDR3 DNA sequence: TGTGCCAGCAGCCAAGGGACTTCTCGACAGGGTCGAAGAGAGACCCAGTACTTC. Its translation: CASSQGTSRQGRRETQYF.

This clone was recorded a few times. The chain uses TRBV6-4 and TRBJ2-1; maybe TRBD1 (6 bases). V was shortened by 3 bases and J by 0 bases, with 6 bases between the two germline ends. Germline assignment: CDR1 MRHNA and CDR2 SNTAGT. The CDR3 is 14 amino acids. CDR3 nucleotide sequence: TGTGCCAGCAGTGAGGACAGCTCCTACAATGAGCAGTTCTTC. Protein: CASSEDSSYNEQFF.

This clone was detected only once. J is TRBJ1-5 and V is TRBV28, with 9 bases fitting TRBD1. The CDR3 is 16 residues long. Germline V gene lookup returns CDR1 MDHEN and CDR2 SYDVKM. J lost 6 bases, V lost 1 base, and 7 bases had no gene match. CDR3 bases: TGTGCCAGCAGTTTATATGGGGACAGGGACGGTCAGCCCCAGCATTTT. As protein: CASSLYGDRDGQPQHF. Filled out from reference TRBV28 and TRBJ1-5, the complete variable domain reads DVKVTQSSRYLVKRTGEKVFLECVQDMDHENMFWYRQDPGLGLRLIYFSYDVKMKEKGDIPEGYSVSREKKERFSLILESASTNQTSMYLCASSLYGDRDGQPQHFGDGTRLSIL.

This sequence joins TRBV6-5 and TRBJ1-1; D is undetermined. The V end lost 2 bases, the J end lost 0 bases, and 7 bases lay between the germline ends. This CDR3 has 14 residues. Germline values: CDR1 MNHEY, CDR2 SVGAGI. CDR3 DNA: TGTGCCAGCAGTTACGATGCGGTGAACACTGAAGCTTTCTTT. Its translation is CASSYDAVNTEAFF.

This CDR3 is CASSFSGTEAFF. The DNA for the CDR3 is TGTGCCAGCAGCTTTTCGGGCACTGAAGCTTTCTTT. The chain is built from TRBV2 and TRBJ1-1, with no clear D. V lost 6 bases to trimming and J lost 4 bases, with 9 bases between them. This CDR3 is 12 amino acids long. Germline lookup yields CDR1 SNHLY and CDR2 FYNNEI.

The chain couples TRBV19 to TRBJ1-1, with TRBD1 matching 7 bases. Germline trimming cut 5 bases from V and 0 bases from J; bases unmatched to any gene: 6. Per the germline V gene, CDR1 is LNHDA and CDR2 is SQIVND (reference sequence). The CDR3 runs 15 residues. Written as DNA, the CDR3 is TGTGCCAGTAGTGCTCCGGGACAGTTGAACACTGAAGCTTTCTTT. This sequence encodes CASSAPGQLNTEAFF.

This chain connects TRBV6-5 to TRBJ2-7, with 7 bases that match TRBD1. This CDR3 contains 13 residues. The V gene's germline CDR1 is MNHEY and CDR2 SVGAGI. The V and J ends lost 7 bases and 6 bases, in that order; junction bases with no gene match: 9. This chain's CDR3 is CASNLRQGSEQYF. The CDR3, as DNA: TGTGCCAGCAACCTAAGACAGGGAAGCGAGCAGTACTTC.

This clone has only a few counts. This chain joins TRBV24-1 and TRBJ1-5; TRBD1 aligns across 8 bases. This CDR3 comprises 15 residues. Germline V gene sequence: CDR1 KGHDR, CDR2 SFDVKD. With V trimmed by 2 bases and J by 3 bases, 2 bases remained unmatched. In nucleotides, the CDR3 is TGTGCCACCAGTGATTCAGGGGGCGACAATCAGCCCCAGCATTTT. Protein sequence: CATSDSGGDNQPQHF.

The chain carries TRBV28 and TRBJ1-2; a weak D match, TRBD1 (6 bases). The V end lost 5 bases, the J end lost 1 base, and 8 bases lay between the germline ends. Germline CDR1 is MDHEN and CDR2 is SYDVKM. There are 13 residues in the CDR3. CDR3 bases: TGTGCCAGCAGTGTGGACAGTAACTATGGCTACACCTTC. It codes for CASSVDSNYGYTF.

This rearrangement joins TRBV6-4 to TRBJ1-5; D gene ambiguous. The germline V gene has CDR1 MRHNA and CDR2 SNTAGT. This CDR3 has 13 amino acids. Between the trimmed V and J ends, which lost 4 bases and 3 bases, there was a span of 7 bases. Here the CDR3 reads CASSAEINQPQHF. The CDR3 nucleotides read TGTGCCAGCAGTGCGGAGATCAATCAGCCCCAGCATTTT.

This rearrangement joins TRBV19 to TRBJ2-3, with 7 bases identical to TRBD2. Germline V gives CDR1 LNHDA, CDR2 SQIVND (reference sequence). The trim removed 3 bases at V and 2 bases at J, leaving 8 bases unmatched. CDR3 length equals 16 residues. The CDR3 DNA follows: TGTGCCAGTAGTATCCTGGGGGGGATCACCACAGATACGCAGTATTTT. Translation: CASSILGGITTDTQYF.

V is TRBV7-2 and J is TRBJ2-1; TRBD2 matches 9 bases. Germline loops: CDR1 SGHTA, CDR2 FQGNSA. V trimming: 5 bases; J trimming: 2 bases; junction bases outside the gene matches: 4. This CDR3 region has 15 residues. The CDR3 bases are TGTGCCAGCAGCCTCGGGACTAGCCCCTACAATGAGCAGTTCTTC. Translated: CASSLGTSPYNEQFF.

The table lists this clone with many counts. CDR3 nucleotide sequence: TGTGCCAGCAGGGGGACAGACCAAGAGACCCAGTACTTC. It yields the protein CASRGTDQETQYF. This sequence joins TRBV7-9 and TRBJ2-5; 7 bases match TRBD1. V lost 6 bases and J lost 0; bases outside the gene matches: 1. This CDR3 is 13 amino acids long. CDR1 and CDR2 from the germline V gene are SEHNR and FQNEAQ (reference sequence).

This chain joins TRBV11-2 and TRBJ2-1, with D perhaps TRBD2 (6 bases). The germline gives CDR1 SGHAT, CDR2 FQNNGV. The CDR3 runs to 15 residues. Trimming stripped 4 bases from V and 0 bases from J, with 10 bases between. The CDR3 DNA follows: TGTGCCAGCAGCTCCGGGACTTTCTCCTACAATGAGCAGTTCTTC. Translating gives CASSSGTFSYNEQFF.

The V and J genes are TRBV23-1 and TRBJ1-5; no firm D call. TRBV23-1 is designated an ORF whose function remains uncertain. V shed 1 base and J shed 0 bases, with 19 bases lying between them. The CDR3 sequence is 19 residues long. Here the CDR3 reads CASSQFPSSGQNSNQPQHF. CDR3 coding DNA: TGCGCCAGCAGTCAATTTCCCTCGAGTGGGCAAAATAGCAATCAGCCCCAGCATTTT.

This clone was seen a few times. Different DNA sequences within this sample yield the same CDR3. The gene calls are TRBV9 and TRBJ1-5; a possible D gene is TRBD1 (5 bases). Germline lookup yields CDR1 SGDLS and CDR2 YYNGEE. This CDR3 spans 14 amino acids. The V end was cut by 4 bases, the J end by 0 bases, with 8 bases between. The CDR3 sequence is CASSRGVSNQPQHF. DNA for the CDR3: TGTGCCAGCAGCCGGGGGGTTAGCAATCAGCCCCAGCATTTT.

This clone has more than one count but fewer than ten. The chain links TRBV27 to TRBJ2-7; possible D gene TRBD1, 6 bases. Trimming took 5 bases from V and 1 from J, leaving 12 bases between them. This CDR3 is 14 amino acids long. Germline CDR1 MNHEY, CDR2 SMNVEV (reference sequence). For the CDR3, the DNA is TGTGCCAGCAGTAAGGGACACCCATCCTACGAGCAGTACTTC. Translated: CASSKGHPSYEQYF.

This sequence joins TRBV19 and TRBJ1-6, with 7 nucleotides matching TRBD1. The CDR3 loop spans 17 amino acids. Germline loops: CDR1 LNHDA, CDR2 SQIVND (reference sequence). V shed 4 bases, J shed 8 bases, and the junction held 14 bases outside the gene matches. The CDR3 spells CASSTFNRGFWDSPLHF. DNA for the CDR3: TGTGCCAGTAGTACCTTCAACAGGGGATTCTGGGATTCACCCCTCCACTTT.

The CDR3 reads CASSPGTGSSYEQYF. The CDR3, as DNA: TGTGCCAGCAGCCCGGGGACAGGGAGTTCTTACGAGCAGTACTTC. J is TRBJ2-7 and V is TRBV7-9; TRBD1 aligns across 9 bases. There are 15 residues in the CDR3. Losses at the gene ends were 5 bases for V and 4 bases for J; bases not matched to a gene: 9. Looked up from germline, CDR1 is SEHNR and CDR2 is FQNEAQ (reference sequence).

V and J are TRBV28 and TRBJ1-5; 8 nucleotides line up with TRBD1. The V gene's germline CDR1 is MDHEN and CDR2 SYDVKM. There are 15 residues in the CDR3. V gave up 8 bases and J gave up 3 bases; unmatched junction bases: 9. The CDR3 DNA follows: TGTGCCAGCGGGAAGCGGCAGGGGGCCAATCAGCCCCAGCATTTT. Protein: CASGKRQGANQPQHF.

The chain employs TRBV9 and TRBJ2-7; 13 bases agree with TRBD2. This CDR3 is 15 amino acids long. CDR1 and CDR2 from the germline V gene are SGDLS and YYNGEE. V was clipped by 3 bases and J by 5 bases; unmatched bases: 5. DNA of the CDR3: TGTGCCAGCAGCGCGGGGACTAGCGGGGTCAACGAGCAGTACTTC. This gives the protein CASSAGTSGVNEQYF.

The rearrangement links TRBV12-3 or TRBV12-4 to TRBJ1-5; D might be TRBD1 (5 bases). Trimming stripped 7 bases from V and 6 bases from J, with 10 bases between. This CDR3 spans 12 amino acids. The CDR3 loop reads CASTYGGQPQHF. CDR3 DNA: TGTGCCAGCACCTACGGGGGTCAGCCCCAGCATTTT.

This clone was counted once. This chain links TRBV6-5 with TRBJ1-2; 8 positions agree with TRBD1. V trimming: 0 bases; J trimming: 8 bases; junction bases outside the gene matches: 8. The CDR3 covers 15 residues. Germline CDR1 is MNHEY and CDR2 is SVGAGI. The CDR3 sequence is CASSYSKQGARGYTF. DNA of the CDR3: TGTGCCAGCAGTTACTCGAAGCAGGGGGCTCGAGGCTACACCTTC.

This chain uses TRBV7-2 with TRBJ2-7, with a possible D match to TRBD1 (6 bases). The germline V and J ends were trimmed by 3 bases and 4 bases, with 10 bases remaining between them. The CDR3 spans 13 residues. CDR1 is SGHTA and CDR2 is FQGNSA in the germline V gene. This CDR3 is CASSFGQKYEQYF. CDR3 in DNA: TGTGCCAGCAGCTTTGGACAGAAATACGAGCAGTACTTC.